The next 5 T cell receptor beta chains were all read from a single sample in a study of cytomegalovirus exposure and HLA in healthy donors. The primer mix had 60 Vbeta and 13 Jbeta primers. Measured with immunoSEQ multiplex PCR; TCRdb has only the in-frame clones, and not every one. The sample has 100,000 to 150,000 clones; 65% to 85% are singletons. The sequencing sample was made of PBMCs. The source of these receptors is a young woman in good health and CMV-seronegative.

This clone was observed once. The chain joins TRBV30 to TRBJ1-1, with D possibly matching TRBD1 (6 bases). V was trimmed by 5 bases and J by 1 base, leaving 11 bases between them. Germline-derived CDR1 and CDR2 are GTSNPN and SVGIG (reference sequence). This CDR3 is 13 amino acids long. The CDR3 bases are TGTGCCTGGTGTTTCAGGGGGAACACTGAAGCTTTCTTT. This encodes CAWCFRGNTEAFF.

The chain uses TRBV19 and TRBJ2-2, with 7 nucleotides matching TRBD1. Unmatched junction bases numbered 11, after V lost 3 bases and J lost 4 bases. The CDR3 sequence is 17 residues long. Per germline, CDR1 LNHDA and CDR2 SQIVND (reference sequence). DNA for the CDR3: TGTGCCAGTAGTATTGCTAGGAGACAGGGAAGCACCGGGGAGCTGTTTTTT. It codes for CASSIARRQGSTGELFF.

The V and J genes are TRBV5-6 and TRBJ2-7, with TRBD1 matching 10 bases. Germline V gene lookup returns CDR1 SGHDT and CDR2 YYEEEE. With V trimmed by 4 bases and J by 6 bases, 10 bases remained unmatched. The CDR3 consists of 15 residues. CDR3 bases: TGTGCCAGCAGCCCTGGGACAGGGGCAGTCGGCGAGCAGTACTTC. Translated: CASSPGTGAVGEQYF.

The rearrangement links TRBV4-1 to TRBJ2-5; 7 nucleotides line up with TRBD2. The DNA end is a closer match to TRBJ2-7, so the J assignment may be wrong. Looked up from germline, CDR1 is MGHRA and CDR2 is YSYEKL. CDR3 length: 15 amino acids. Written as DNA, the CDR3 is TGCGCCAGCAGCCAAGTCGCTAGCGGCTCCTACGAGCAGTACTTC. Residues: CASSQVASGSYEQYF.

This chain connects TRBV11-3 to TRBJ1-1; 9 bases fit TRBD1. The J segment lost 5 bases and the V segment lost 4 bases, leaving 5 bases of the junction unmatched. The CDR3 totals 14 residues. Germline loops: CDR1 SGHNT, CDR2 YENEEA. The CDR3 sequence is CASSSGQGRTEAFF. The CDR3 DNA follows: TGTGCCAGCAGCTCAGGACAGGGGCGTACTGAAGCTTTCTTT.